The rows below give T cell receptor beta chains drawn from one sample of a study of cytomegalovirus exposure and HLA in healthy donors. Using immunoSEQ multiplex PCR, the repertoire was profiled, and TCRdb retains in-frame clones only, with some absent. This sample's table reports fewer than 200,000 clones. Sequencing was carried out using PBMCs. The receptors shown here come from a man between 25 and 39 years old in good health and CMV-seronegative. Each CDR3 is given with its conserved first and last residue. The D gene is left open where the match is weak.

TRBD1	TRBV5-6	TRBJ2-1	16	CASSADRVGAYNEQFF	TGTGCCAGCAGCGCGGACAGGGTGGGGGCCTACAATGAGCAGTTCTTC
NA	TRBV10-1	TRBJ2-1	14	CASSEAGLTNEQFF	TGCGCCAGCAGTGAGGCGGGACTGACCAATGAGCAGTTCTTC
NA	TRBV6-5	TRBJ2-5	14	CASSYLDRQETQYF	TGTGCCAGCAGTTACCTAGACAGGCAAGAGACCCAGTACTTC
NA	TRBV6-5	TRBJ2-7	10	CASGGYEQYF	TGTGCCAGCGGCGGATACGAGCAGTACTTC
NA	TRBV9	TRBJ1-5	14	CASSAWGGNQPQHF	TGTGCCAGCAGCGCATGGGGAGGCAATCAGCCCCAGCATTTT
TRBD2	TRBV4-1	TRBJ2-5	16	CASSQDRGASGETQYF	TGCGCCAGCAGCCAAGATAGAGGAGCTAGCGGAGAGACCCAGTACTTC
TRBD1	TRBV6-6	TRBJ2-5	14	CASSNLGGRETQYF	TGTGCCAGCAGCAACCTAGGGGGCCGGGAGACCCAGTACTTC
NA	TRBV6-5	TRBJ1-1	15	CASSREGRVNTEAFF	TGTGCCAGCAGCCGCGAAGGGCGGGTGAACACTGAAGCTTTCTTT
TRBD1	TRBV28	TRBJ2-4	17	CASSLYRGEGTKNIQYF	TGTGCCAGCAGCCTCTACAGGGGAGAAGGAACCAAAAACATTCAGTACTTC
NA	TRBV7-9	TRBJ2-5	19	CASSTLATTEEWAQETQYF	TGTGCCAGCAGCACATTGGCCACCACGGAGGAATGGGCCCAAGAGACCCAGTACTTC
TRBD2	TRBV29-1	TRBJ2-7	17	CSVEGWVTGTSSYEQCF	TGCAGCGTTGAAGGTTGGGTAACCGGGACTAGCAGTTACGAGCAGTGCTTC
NA	TRBV19	TRBJ2-6	16	CASKTGTRSGANVLTF	TGTGCCAGTAAAACCGGGACACGCTCTGGGGCCAACGTCCTGACTTTC
TRBD1	TRBV7-9	TRBJ2-7	12	CASSRTGDEQYF	TGTGCCAGCAGCCGAACAGGGGACGAGCAGTACTTC
NA	TRBV5-8	TRBJ2-6	14	CASSSGFGANVLTF	TGTGCCAGCAGCTCAGGGTTTGGGGCCAACGTCCTGACTTTC
NA	TRBV30	TRBJ1-5	15	CAWSVLEGSNQPQHF	TGTGCCTGGAGTGTACTTGAGGGTAGCAATCAGCCCCAGCATTTT
TRBD1	TRBV30	TRBJ1-4	16	CAFPKDRGGSNEKLFF	TGTGCCTTTCCGAAGGACAGGGGTGGGTCTAATGAAAAACTGTTTTTT
TRBD1	TRBV19	TRBJ1-2	15	CASSERPGQGYGYTF	TGTGCCAGTAGTGAACGACCGGGACAGGGCTATGGCTACACCTTC
NA	TRBV5-1	TRBJ1-5	14	CASSPGTGNQPQHF	TGCGCCAGCAGCCCGGGTACGGGCAATCAGCCCCAGCATTTT
NA	TRBV21-1	TRBJ2-3	12	CASTQGPDTQYF	TGTGCCAGCACACAGGGTCCAGATACGCAGTATTTT
TRBD2	TRBV28	TRBJ2-1	14	CASRTGTSGNEQFF	TGTGCCAGCAGAACCGGGACTAGCGGCAATGAGCAGTTCTTC
NA	TRBV19	TRBJ1-5	15	CASRRSSTSNQPQHF	TGTGCCAGTAGGAGGTCATCCACCTCCAATCAGCCCCAGCATTTT
NA	TRBV5-1	TRBJ2-7	14	CASSVDGVSYEQYF	TGCGCCAGCAGCGTGGACGGGGTCTCCTACGAGCAGTACTTC
NA	TRBV19	TRBJ1-5	17	CAKKSEEVRDSNQPQHF	TGTGCCAAAAAGTCAGAGGAGGTAAGGGATAGCAATCAGCCCCAGCATTTT
NA	TRBV2	TRBJ1-5	17	CASRIPGRGGNNQPQHF	TGTGCCAGCAGGATACCGGGGAGAGGTGGTAACAATCAGCCCCAGCATTTT
TRBD1	TRBV6-6	TRBJ2-4	13	CASILQQGDIQYF	TGTGCCAGCATCTTACAACAGGGGGACATTCAGTACTTC
TRBD2	TRBV15	TRBJ2-7	16	CATSRAGGGSPYEQYF	TGTGCCACCAGCAGAGCGGGGGGGGGTTCCCCCTACGAGCAGTACTTC
TRBD2	TRBV29-1	TRBJ2-3	13	CSALAGGTDTQYF	TGCAGCGCCCTAGCGGGGGGCACAGATACGCAGTATTTT
NA	TRBV5-1	TRBJ1-3	15	CASSLPGGTGNTIYF	TGCGCCAGCAGCCTACCAGGTGGTACTGGAAACACCATATATTTT
TRBD1	TRBV6-1	TRBJ1-2	14	CASVGTGSLYGYTF	TGTGCCAGCGTAGGGACAGGGAGTCTCTATGGCTACACCTTC
TRBD1	TRBV6-1	TRBJ2-7	14	CASRQTGNSYEQYF	TGTGCCAGCAGGCAGACAGGGAATTCCTACGAGCAGTACTTC
TRBD1	TRBV11-2	TRBJ1-1	14	CASSRGQGGTEAFF	TGTGCCAGCAGCCGGGGACAGGGGGGCACTGAAGCTTTCTTT
TRBD1	TRBV11-3	TRBJ1-3	16	CASSLSGQGTGNTIYF	TGTGCCAGCAGCTTATCTGGACAGGGAACCGGAAACACCATATATTTT
TRBD1	TRBV30	TRBJ1-5	14	CAWSIGQGDQPQHF	TGTGCCTGGAGCATAGGACAGGGCGATCAGCCCCAGCATTTT
NA	TRBV27	TRBJ1-5	13	CASRTGSNQPQHF	TGTGCCAGCAGAACAGGGAGCAATCAGCCCCAGCATTTT
NA	TRBV28	TRBJ2-1	13	CASSLGSPGHQFF	TGTGCCAGCAGTCTAGGGTCCCCCGGACATCAGTTCTTC
NA	TRBV5-4	TRBJ2-2	14	CASSLTVNTGELFF	TGTGCCAGCAGCCTGACAGTGAACACCGGGGAGCTGTTTTTT
TRBD2	TRBV7-3	TRBJ2-2	15	CASSLASGNTGELFF	TGTGCCAGCAGCTTAGCTAGCGGGAACACCGGGGAGCTGTTTTTT
TRBD2	TRBV19	TRBJ2-1	20	CASSIDLTSGRVTSYNEQFF	TGTGCCAGTAGTATAGATCTAACTAGCGGGAGGGTCACTTCCTACAATGAGCAGTTCTTC
NA	TRBV29-1	TRBJ2-1	12	CSVDLPGEAQFF	TGCAGCGTTGATCTTCCGGGGGAGGCGCAGTTCTTC
NA	TRBV2	TRBJ1-1	13	CASTLDGQLEAFF	TGTGCCAGCACTCTGGACGGACAGCTTGAAGCTTTCTTT
NA	TRBV11-2	TRBJ2-7	14	CASSLHRGAGEQYF	TGTGCCAGCAGCTTACATCGCGGGGCGGGCGAGCAGTACTTC
NA	TRBV20-1	TRBJ2-5	11	CSAAPRETQYF	TGCAGTGCTGCCCCTCGGGAGACCCAGTACTTC
TRBD1	TRBV7-9	TRBJ2-2	16	CASSLLQGAYTGELFF	TGTGCCAGCAGCTTATTACAGGGGGCCTATACCGGGGAGCTGTTTTTT
TRBD1	TRBV10-3	TRBJ1-1	14	CAISGAGGEGEAFF	TGTGCCATCAGTGGCGCAGGGGGCGAAGGTGAAGCTTTCTTT
NA	TRBV27	TRBJ2-1	15	CASSLMRPAYNEQFF	TGTGCCAGCAGTTTAATGCGCCCCGCCTACAATGAGCAGTTCTTC
TRBD2	TRBV6-4	TRBJ2-1	15	CASRSGLAGDNEQFF	TGTGCCAGCAGGTCGGGACTAGCTGGAGACAATGAGCAGTTCTTC
TRBD1	TRBV28	TRBJ2-7	15	CAVYTTGQGYSEQYF	TGTGCCGTCTATACCACGGGACAGGGGTATAGCGAGCAGTACTTC
NA	TRBV11-2	TRBJ1-2	16	CASSLDQVAANYGYTF	TGTGCCAGCAGCTTAGATCAGGTCGCAGCTAACTATGGCTACACCTTC